A single sample gave rise to the 21 T cell receptor beta chains below, sequenced in a study of blood T cell repertoires in COVID-19. Data came from immunoSEQ multiplex PCR; TCRdb stores just in-frame clones and leaves some out. The table includes under 75,000 clones, 88% detected once. The sequenced sample was peripheral blood. The receptors shown here come from a woman aged 80 or older with active COVID-19.

The rearrangement links TRBV10-3 to TRBJ2-1, with 10 bases identical to TRBD2. CDR3 length: 16 amino acids. V lost 0 bases to trimming and J lost 2 bases; unmatched junction nucleotides: 1. CDR1 is ENHRY, CDR2 SYGVKD, per germline. The CDR3 here is CAISESLAGAYNEQFF. The CDR3 region has the DNA TGTGCCATCAGTGAGTCCCTAGCGGGGGCCTACAATGAGCAGTTCTTC.

This chain joins TRBV7-9 and TRBJ2-3, with TRBD2 matching over 11 bases. The ends lost 0 bases at V and 0 bases at J; junction bases unmatched: 5. The germline V gene has CDR1 SEHNR and CDR2 FQNEAQ (reference sequence). The CDR3 is 18 residues long. CDR3 residues: CASSLAGSSGGSTDTQYF. CDR3 coding DNA: TGTGCCAGCAGCTTAGCAGGGTCTAGCGGGGGGAGCACAGATACGCAGTATTTT.

A few counts support this clone. The chain uses TRBV4-3 and TRBJ2-2; 16 bases align to TRBD2. V gave up 4 bases and J gave up 3 bases; unmatched junction bases: 2. Germline CDR1 is LGHNA and CDR2 is YSLEER. The CDR3 totals 17 residues. The DNA of the CDR3 is TGCGCCAGCAGCCCGGGACTAGCGGGGGGGCACACCGGGGAGCTGTTTTTT. It specifies CASSPGLAGGHTGELFF.

V is TRBV4-1 and J is TRBJ2-3; possible D gene TRBD2, 6 bases. This CDR3 has 16 residues. The V gene lost 3 bases and the J gene lost 6 bases, with 19 bases spanning the gap. The V gene's germline CDR1 is MGHRA and CDR2 YSYEKL. The CDR3 region is CASSQGRTVGGDTQYF. In DNA form, the CDR3 reads TGCGCCAGCAGCCAGGGGAGAACAGTAGGAGGGGATACGCAGTATTTT.

V usage is TRBV2 and J usage is TRBJ1-4; 7 bases line up with TRBD1. CDR1 and CDR2 from the germline V gene are SNHLY and FYNNEI. V lost 5 bases, J lost 7 bases, and 4 bases stayed unmatched. This CDR3 region has 13 residues. As DNA, the CDR3 is TGTGCCAGCAGTAACAACAGGGGTGAAAAACTGTTTTTT. This translates into CASSNNRGEKLFF.

The rearrangement joins TRBV5-1 to TRBJ1-2; the match to TRBD1 covers 12 bases. Germline lookup yields CDR1 SGHRS and CDR2 YFSETQ. V shed 0 bases and J 4 bases; nucleotides not matched to a gene: 4. The CDR3 has 16 amino acids. CDR3 in amino acids: CASSLGDRGLSYGYTF. The CDR3 DNA is TGCGCCAGCAGCTTGGGGGACAGGGGGCTTAGCTATGGCTACACCTTC. Full variable domain (missing parts from reference TRBV5-1 and TRBJ1-2): KAGVTQTPRYLIKTRGQQVTLSCSPISGHRSVSWYQQTPGQGLQFLFEYFSETQRNKGNFPGRFSGRQFSNSRSEMNVSTLELGDSALYLCASSLGDRGLSYGYTFGSGTRLTVV.

This chain links TRBV16 with TRBJ1-6, with a possible D match to TRBD1 (5 bases). Germline V gives CDR1 KGHSY, CDR2 FQNENV. V gave up 8 bases and J gave up 7 bases, with 21 bases separating them. The CDR3 covers 16 residues. CDR3 sequence (DNA): TGTGCCAGCGCGGGACTTCCGGGACTGAAAAATTCACCCCTCCACTTT. Protein sequence: CASAGLPGLKNSPLHF.

The chain carries TRBV5-1 and TRBJ2-5; 8 bases are a match to TRBD2. Germline loops: CDR1 SGHRS, CDR2 YFSETQ. There are 15 residues in the CDR3. With 4 bases clipped from V and 5 bases from J, the junction kept 10 bases outside the gene matches. The CDR3 sequence: CASSPGASGSETQYF. CDR3 sequence (DNA): TGCGCCAGCAGCCCGGGGGCTAGCGGGTCGGAGACCCAGTACTTC.

V usage is TRBV9 and J usage is TRBJ2-1, with TRBD2 identical over 13 bases. Looked up from germline, CDR1 is SGDLS and CDR2 is YYNGEE. V shed 1 base, J shed 5 bases, and the junction held 3 bases outside the gene matches. CDR3 length: 16 residues. The CDR3 region is CASSVLLAGGNNEQFF. The CDR3 nucleotides are TGTGCCAGCAGCGTATTACTAGCGGGGGGGAACAATGAGCAGTTCTTC. Filled out from reference TRBV9 and TRBJ2-1, the complete variable domain reads DSGVTQTPKHLITATGQRVTLRCSPRSGDLSVYWYQQSLDQGLQFLIQYYNGEERAKGNILERFSAQQFPDLHSELNLSSLELGDSALYFCASSVLLAGGNNEQFFGPGTRLTVL.

V is TRBV19 and J is TRBJ1-6; perhaps TRBD1 as D (6 bases). The CDR3 extends over 14 amino acids. V lost 7 bases and J lost 10, with 17 bases in between. The germline V gene encodes CDR1 LNHDA and CDR2 SQIVND (reference sequence). The chain's CDR3 is CASTLEGGESPLHF. DNA for the CDR3: TGTGCCAGTACCCTGGAAGGGGGTGAGTCACCCCTCCACTTT.

For this clone: The junction departs from germline at one end; a sequencing error may be responsible. CDR3 in DNA: TGTGCCAGCAGTCCCACCTTTAACTATGGCTGCACCTTC. Protein: CASSPTFNYGCTF. The genes are TRBV2 and TRBJ1-2; D is uncertain. The germline V gene encodes CDR1 SNHLY and CDR2 FYNNEI. This CDR3 comprises 13 residues.

The chain combines TRBV29-1 with TRBJ1-5; 7 bases map to TRBD1. Looked up from germline, CDR1 is SQVTM and CDR2 is ANQGSEA. Trimming at V came to 4 bases and at J to 6 bases, leaving 6 bases not matched to a gene. The length of the CDR3 is 13 residues. The CDR3 is CSVGQGLGQPQHF. In nucleotides, the CDR3 is TGCAGCGTTGGACAGGGTTTGGGTCAGCCCCAGCATTTT.

The V call is TRBV2, the J call TRBJ1-1; D possibly corresponds to TRBD1 (5 bases). The germline V gene encodes CDR1 SNHLY and CDR2 FYNNEI. V was trimmed by 1 base and J by 1 base, leaving 7 bases between them. CDR3 size: 14 residues. CDR3 loop: CASSEGTTNTEAFF. The CDR3 nucleotides read TGTGCCAGCAGTGAAGGGACAACGAACACTGAAGCTTTCTTT.

The rearrangement joins TRBV5-4 to TRBJ2-1; TRBD2 aligns across 15 bases. There are 16 residues in the CDR3. V shed 1 base and J 8 bases; nucleotides not matched to a gene: 4. Germline-derived CDR1 and CDR2 are SGHNT and YYREEE (reference sequence). The CDR3 sequence is CASSLRGTSGGHEQFF. The CDR3 DNA sequence: TGTGCCAGCAGCTTGAGGGGGACTAGCGGGGGGCATGAGCAGTTCTTC.

The gene calls are TRBV5-4 and TRBJ2-7; 11 bases match TRBD2. V lost 5 bases to trimming and J lost 5 bases; unmatched junction nucleotides: 9. This CDR3 region has 15 residues. Germline CDR1 is SGHNT and CDR2 is YYREEE (reference sequence). As DNA, the CDR3 is TGTGCCAGCAGTAGCGGGGGGGCCGGGTTAGACGAGCAGTACTTC. Amino acid sequence: CASSSGGAGLDEQYF.

This chain uses TRBV14 with TRBJ2-4; no clear D gene. V was pared by 0 bases and J by 9 bases, with 12 bases between. Germline V CDR1 and CDR2: SGHDN, FVKESK. The CDR3 consists of 14 residues. CDR3 loop: CASSQDLRNGIQYF. DNA for the CDR3: TGTGCCAGCAGCCAAGATCTCAGAAATGGCATTCAGTACTTC.

The rearrangement joins TRBV7-8 to TRBJ1-3; D remains ambiguous. Germline V gives CDR1 SGHVS, CDR2 FQNEAQ. V shed 2 bases and J shed 0 bases, with 11 bases lying between them. The CDR3 sequence is 16 residues long. CDR3: CASSLRVIDSGNTIYF. The CDR3 DNA is TGTGCCAGCAGCTTAAGAGTGATCGACTCTGGAAACACCATATATTTT.

V and J are TRBV5-1 and TRBJ2-5; 9 bases agree with TRBD2. Germline CDR1 reads SGHRS; CDR2 reads YFSETQ. This CDR3 has 15 amino acids. J was trimmed by 4 bases and V by 4 bases; bases with no gene match: 8. The DNA of the CDR3 is TGCGCCAGCAGCCCAGCGGGGGGCCGGGGAGAGACCCAGTACTTC. It specifies CASSPAGGRGETQYF.

This chain joins TRBV4-3 and TRBJ2-3; TRBD2 matches at 14 bases. Germline V gene lookup returns CDR1 LGHNA and CDR2 YSLEER. V trimming: 4 bases; J trimming: 4 bases; junction bases outside the gene matches: 4. This CDR3 is 16 amino acids long. The CDR3 sequence is CASSRRLAGGSDTQYF. The CDR3, as DNA: TGCGCCAGCAGCCGCCGACTAGCGGGGGGGTCAGATACGCAGTATTTT.

This chain connects TRBV5-4 to TRBJ2-1; D unresolved. Trimming removed 9 bases from V and 2 bases from J, with 6 bases in between. The CDR3 spans 11 residues. Germline V gives CDR1 SGHNT, CDR2 YYREEE (reference sequence). CDR3: CAIITYNEQFF. The CDR3 nucleotides are TGTGCCATCATCACCTACAATGAGCAGTTCTTC.

The chain has TRBV5-1 and TRBJ2-3, with 11 bases aligning to TRBD2. Germline trimming cut 2 bases from V and 2 bases from J; bases unmatched to any gene: 4. Germline assignment: CDR1 SGHRS and CDR2 YFSETQ. The CDR3 runs 16 residues. As DNA, the CDR3 is TGCGCCAGCAGCTTTAGCGGGGGGGCCTTCACAGATACGCAGTATTTT. It yields the protein CASSFSGGAFTDTQYF.